This T cell receptor beta chain is from a study of monozygotic twins with inflammatory bowel disease. TCRdb reprocessed the 5' RACE reads and stores each CDR3 protein as one record, lacking DNA. The table lists about 300,000 distinct CDR3 sequences. The germline CDR1 and CDR2 sequences are ENHRY and SYGVKD. This CDR3 has 13 amino acids. The clonotype originates from a human donor with ulcerative colitis or Crohn's disease, or a healthy co-twin of an affected twin (not recorded which). Sequencing was performed on blood. The chain has TRBV10-3 and TRBJ1-1. CDR3: CAISEGRNTEAFF.